The following is a TCR beta chain sequence with its context. Its antigen remains undetermined. There are no base qualities to consult, and no much larger clone falls within one base. What the time point label conveys for this sample: sample taken at primary tumor resection. Samples were obtained from about 75 patients with early-stage, untreated non-small cell lung cancer from the lung TRACERx cohort. TCR sequencing used whole RNA extracted from tumor and nontumor lung tissue, or from cryopreserved PBMC samples, without cell sorting. Only patients for whom sufficient RNA was available from at least two tumor regions were selected for TCR sequencing. This sample is part of a study of spatial heterogeneity in lung cancer (dated by TCRdb to the late 2010s). About the investigation overall: More beta-chain than alpha-chain transcripts were consistently detected, likely reflecting higher beta-chain transcript abundance. At surgery, roughly 220 tumor regions, fewer than 85 matched nontumor lung samples and 56 PBMC samples were TCR-sequenced for both alpha and beta chains. In the raw uncorrected reads, each unique combination of TCR and UMI appeared more than ten times on average. TCR repertoire features were related to nonsynonymous mutation counts determined by whole-exome sequencing of tumor tissue. TCR alpha and beta repertoires were quantitatively compared across multiple tumor regions, matched nontumor lung and blood in non-small cell lung cancer. The paper's findings and limits, for the study overall: Ubiquitous expanded tumor TCRs were detected in blood more often at tumor resection than at routine follow-up. Confirming at a functional level the hypothesis that regional TCRs recognize regional mutations was considered to require additional single-cell paired TCR alpha and beta sequencing.

Libraries were constructed by 5' RACE. The listed sequencing device is NextSeq 500. In the TCR library protocol, a unique molecular identifier was attached to each TCR cDNA molecule so that PCR and sequencing errors could be corrected. Under the source paper's analysis protocol: TCR identification, UMI-based error correction and CDR3 extraction were performed with Decombinator tools. Expanded TCRs were defined as those above a frequency of 2 per 1,000, corresponding to the top 1% of the tumor frequency distribution. Rényi diversity was computed with the R vegan package after subsampling each repertoire 100 times to 5,000 TCRs. To build CDR3 similarity networks, amino acid triplet string-kernel similarity was used, and CDR3s were connected when their pairwise similarity was above 0.82. The public reads were reprocessed in TCRdb via fastp at Q25 and MiXCR, keeping in-frame beta chains. Each CDR3 protein appears once, grouped with its most common genes and DNA. TCRdb's processing, not the study's, gives the V and J calls here. For this sample the table gives about 92,000 distinct CDR3 sequences, of which roughly 12% were detected only once. The top ten clones comprise 35% to 50% of the sample.

At the junction V is shortened by 4 bases and J by 7 bases, with 11 bases in between. In the germline V gene, CDR1 corresponds to SGHRS and CDR2 to YFSETQ. The CDR3 covers 12 residues, taking in both the cysteine and the phenylalanine. The CDR3 DNA has 36 bases and is translated from base 1. This sequence originates from a male donor with early-stage non-small cell lung cancer. The chain is assembled from TRBV5-1 and TRBJ1-2; tentative D gene TRBD1, with 5 bases matching. Material: PBMCs, obtained at surgery. The DNA is TGCGCCAGCAGCGAGACAGCCCTTGGCTACACCTTC. Translated, this gives CASSETALGYTF.